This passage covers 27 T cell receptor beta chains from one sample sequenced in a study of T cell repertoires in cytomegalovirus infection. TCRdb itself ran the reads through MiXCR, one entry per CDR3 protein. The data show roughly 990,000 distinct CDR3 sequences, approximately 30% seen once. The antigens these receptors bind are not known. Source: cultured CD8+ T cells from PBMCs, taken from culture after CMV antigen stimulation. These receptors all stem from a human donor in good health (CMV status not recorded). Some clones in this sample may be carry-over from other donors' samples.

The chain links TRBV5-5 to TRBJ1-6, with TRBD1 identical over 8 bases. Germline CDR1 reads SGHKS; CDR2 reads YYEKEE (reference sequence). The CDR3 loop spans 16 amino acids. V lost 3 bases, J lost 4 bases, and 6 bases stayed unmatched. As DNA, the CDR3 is TGTGCCAGCAGCTCGACGGACAGGGAATATAATTCACCCCTCCACTTT. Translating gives CASSSTDREYNSPLHF.

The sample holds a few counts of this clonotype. CDR3 nucleotide sequence: TGTGCCAGCAGCGTAGAAGACCCCAAGGGGCAGTTCTTC. Its protein product is CASSVEDPKGQFF. The V and J genes are TRBV9 and TRBJ2-1; D not resolved. Looked up from germline, CDR1 is SGDLS and CDR2 is YYNGEE. This CDR3 is built from 13 residues. Trimming shortened V by 0 bases and J by 12 bases, and 13 bases separated the two germline ends.

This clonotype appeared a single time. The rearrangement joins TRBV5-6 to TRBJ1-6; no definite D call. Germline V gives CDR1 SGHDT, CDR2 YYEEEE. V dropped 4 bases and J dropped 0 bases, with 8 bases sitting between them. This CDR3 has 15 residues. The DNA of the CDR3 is TGTGCCAGCAGCGGAAAGAGCTCCTATAATTCACCCCTCCACTTT. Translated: CASSGKSSYNSPLHF.

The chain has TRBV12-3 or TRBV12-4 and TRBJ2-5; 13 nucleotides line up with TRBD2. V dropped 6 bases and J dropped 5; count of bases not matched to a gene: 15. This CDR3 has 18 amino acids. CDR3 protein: CASRQFGTSGEGVETQYF. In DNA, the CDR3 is TGTGCCAGCAGGCAATTCGGGACTAGCGGGGAAGGGGTCGAGACCCAGTACTTC.

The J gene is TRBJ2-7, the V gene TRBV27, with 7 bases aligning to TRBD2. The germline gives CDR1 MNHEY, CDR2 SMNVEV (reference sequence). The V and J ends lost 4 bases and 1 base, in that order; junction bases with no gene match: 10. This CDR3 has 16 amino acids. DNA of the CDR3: TGTGCCAGCAGTTCACTGGGGGGGACCCTTTCCTACGAGCAGTACTTC. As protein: CASSSLGGTLSYEQYF.

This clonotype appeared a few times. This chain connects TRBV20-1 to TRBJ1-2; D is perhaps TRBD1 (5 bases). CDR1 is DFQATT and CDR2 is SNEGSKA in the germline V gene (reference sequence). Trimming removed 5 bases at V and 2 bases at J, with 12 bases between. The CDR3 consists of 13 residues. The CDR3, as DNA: TGCAGTGCTTCCTCGGGGGGGAACTATGGCTACACCTTC. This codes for CSASSGGNYGYTF.

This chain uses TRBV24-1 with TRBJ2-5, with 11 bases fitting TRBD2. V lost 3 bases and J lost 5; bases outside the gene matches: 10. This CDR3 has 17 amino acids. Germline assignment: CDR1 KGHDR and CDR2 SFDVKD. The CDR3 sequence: CATSDHLAGGGDETQYF. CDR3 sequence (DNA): TGTGCCACCAGTGATCATCTAGCGGGGGGCGGGGATGAGACCCAGTACTTC.

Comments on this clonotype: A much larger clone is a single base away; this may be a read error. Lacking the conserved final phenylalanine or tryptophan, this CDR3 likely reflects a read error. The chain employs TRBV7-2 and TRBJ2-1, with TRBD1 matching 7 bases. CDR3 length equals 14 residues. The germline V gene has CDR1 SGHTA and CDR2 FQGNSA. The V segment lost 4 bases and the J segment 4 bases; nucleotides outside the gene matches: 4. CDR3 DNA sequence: TGTGCCAGCAGCTGGGGACAGATTTACAATGAGCAGTTCTCC. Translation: CASSWGQIYNEQFS.

For the CDR3, the DNA is TGTGCCAGCAGCTCACTAACCCGACAGAACCAAGAGACCCAGTACTTC. This sequence encodes CASSSLTRQNQETQYF. This rearrangement joins TRBV5-6 to TRBJ2-5; tentatively, D is TRBD1 (5 bases). The CDR3 is 16 amino acids. Germline-derived CDR1 and CDR2 are SGHDT and YYEEEE. V gave up 3 bases and J gave up 0 bases, with 15 bases separating them.

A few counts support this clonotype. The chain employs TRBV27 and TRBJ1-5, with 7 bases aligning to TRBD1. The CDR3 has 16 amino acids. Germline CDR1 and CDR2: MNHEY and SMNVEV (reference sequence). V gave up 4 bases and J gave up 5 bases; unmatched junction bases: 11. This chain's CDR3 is CASSSQGVDRYQPQHF. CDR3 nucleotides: TGTGCCAGCAGTTCCCAGGGGGTGGATCGGTATCAGCCCCAGCATTTT.

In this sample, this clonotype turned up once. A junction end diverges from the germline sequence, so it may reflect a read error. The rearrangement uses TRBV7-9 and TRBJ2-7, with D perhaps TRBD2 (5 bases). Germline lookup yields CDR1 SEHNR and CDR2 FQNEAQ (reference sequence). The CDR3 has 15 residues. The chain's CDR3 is CASSFSLERQNEQYF. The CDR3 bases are TGTGCTAGCAGCTTTTCACTCGAGCGGCAGAACGAGCAGTACTTC.

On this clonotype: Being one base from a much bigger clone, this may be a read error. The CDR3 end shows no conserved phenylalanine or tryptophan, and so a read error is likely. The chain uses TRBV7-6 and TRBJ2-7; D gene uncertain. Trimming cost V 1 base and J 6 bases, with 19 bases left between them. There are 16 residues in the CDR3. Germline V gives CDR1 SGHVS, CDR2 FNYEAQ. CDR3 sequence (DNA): TGTGCCAGCAGCTTAGAGGCAGGTCCGGCGGCTATCGAGCAGTACTGC. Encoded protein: CASSLEAGPAAIEQYC.

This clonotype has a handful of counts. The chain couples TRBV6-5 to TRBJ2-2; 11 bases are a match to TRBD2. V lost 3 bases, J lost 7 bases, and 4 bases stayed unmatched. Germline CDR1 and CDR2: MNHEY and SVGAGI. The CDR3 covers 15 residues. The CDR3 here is CASSYSTSGDGELFF. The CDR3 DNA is TGTGCCAGCAGTTATTCGACTAGCGGGGACGGGGAGCTGTTTTTT.

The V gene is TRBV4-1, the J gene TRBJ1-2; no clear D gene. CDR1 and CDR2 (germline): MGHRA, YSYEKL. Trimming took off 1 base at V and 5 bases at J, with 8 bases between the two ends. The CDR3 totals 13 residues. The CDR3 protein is CASSQVTGYGYTF. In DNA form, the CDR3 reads TGCGCCAGCAGCCAAGTTACGGGTTATGGCTACACCTTC.

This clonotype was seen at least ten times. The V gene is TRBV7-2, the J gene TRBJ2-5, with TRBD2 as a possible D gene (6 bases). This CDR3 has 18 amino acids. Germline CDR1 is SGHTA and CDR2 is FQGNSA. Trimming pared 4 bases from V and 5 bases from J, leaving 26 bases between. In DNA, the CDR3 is TGTGCCAGCAGCTCAGGCCCATATCTTGCGGGGCGAGGGGAGACCCAGTACTTC. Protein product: CASSSGPYLAGRGETQYF.

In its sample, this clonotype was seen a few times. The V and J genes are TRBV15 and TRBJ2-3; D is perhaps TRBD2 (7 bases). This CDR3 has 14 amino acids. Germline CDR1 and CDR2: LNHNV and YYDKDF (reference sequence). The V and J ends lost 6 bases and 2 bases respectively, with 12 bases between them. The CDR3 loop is CATSRRGATDTQYF. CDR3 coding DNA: TGTGCCACCAGTAGACGGGGGGCCACAGATACGCAGTATTTT.

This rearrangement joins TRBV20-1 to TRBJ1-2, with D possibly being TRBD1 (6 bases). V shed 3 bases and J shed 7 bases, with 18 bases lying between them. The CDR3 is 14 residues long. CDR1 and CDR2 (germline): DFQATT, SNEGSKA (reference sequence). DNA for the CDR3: TGCAGTGCTAGTTTTCAGGGGCCAGTATCTGGCTACACCTTC. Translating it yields CSASFQGPVSGYTF.

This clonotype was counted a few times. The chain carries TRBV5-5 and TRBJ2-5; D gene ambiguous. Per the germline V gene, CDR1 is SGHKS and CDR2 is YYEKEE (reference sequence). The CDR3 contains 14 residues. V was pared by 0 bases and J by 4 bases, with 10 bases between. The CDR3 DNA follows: TGTGCCAGCAGCTTGGGCCGGTTTGGAGAGACCCAGTACTTC. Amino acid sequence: CASSLGRFGETQYF. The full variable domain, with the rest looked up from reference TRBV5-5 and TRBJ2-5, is DAGVTQSPTHLIKTRGQQVTLRCSPISGHKSVSWYQQVLGQGPQFIFQYYEKEERGRGNFPDRFSARQFPNYSSELNVNALLLGDSALYLCASSLGRFGETQYFGPGTRLLVL.

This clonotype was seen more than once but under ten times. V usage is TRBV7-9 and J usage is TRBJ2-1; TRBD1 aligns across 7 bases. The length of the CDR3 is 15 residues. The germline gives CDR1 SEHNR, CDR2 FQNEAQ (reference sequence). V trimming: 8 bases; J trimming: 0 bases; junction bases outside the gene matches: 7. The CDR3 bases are TGTGCCAGCGGCCGGGACAGCAGCTCCTACAATGAGCAGTTCTTC. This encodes CASGRDSSSYNEQFF.

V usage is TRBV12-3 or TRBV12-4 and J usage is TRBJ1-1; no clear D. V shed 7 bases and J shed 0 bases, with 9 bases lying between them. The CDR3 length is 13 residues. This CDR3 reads CASKIGVNTEAFF. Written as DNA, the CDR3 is TGTGCCAGCAAAATTGGGGTGAACACTGAAGCTTTCTTT.

CDR3: CATSRDRSRPQHF. The CDR3 DNA reads as TGTGCCACCAGCAGGGACAGGTCTCGGCCCCAGCATTTT. The chain employs TRBV15 and TRBJ1-5, with 7 bases that match TRBD1. Per the germline V gene, CDR1 is LNHNV and CDR2 is YYDKDF (reference sequence). The CDR3 totals 13 residues. J gave up 9 bases and V 3 bases, and 5 bases lay outside the gene matches. The full variable domain, completed using reference TRBV15 and TRBJ1-5, is DAMVIQNPRYQVTQFGKPVTLSCSQTLNHNVMYWYQQKSSQAPKLLFHYYDKDFNNEADTPDNFQSRRPNTSFCFLDIRSPGLGDTAMYLCATSRDRSRPQHFGDGTRLSIL.

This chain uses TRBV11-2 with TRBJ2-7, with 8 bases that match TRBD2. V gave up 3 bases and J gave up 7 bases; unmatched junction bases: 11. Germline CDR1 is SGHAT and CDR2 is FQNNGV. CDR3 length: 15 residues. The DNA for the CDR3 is TGTGCCAGCAGCTTTGGGACGGGGGGGCCCCGAGAGCAGTACTTC. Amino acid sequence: CASSFGTGGPREQYF.

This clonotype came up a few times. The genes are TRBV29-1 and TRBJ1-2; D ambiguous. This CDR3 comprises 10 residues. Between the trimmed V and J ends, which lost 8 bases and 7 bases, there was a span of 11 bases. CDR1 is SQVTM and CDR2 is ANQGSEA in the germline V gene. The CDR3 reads CSSDHTGYTF. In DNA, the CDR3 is TGCAGCAGTGACCACACTGGCTACACCTTC.

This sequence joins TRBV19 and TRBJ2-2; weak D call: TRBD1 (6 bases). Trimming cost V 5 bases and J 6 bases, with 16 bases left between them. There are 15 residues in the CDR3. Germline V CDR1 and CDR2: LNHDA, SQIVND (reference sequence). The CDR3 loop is CASSHWTDAAGELFF. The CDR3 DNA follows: TGTGCCAGTAGTCACTGGACAGACGCGGCCGGGGAGCTGTTTTTT.

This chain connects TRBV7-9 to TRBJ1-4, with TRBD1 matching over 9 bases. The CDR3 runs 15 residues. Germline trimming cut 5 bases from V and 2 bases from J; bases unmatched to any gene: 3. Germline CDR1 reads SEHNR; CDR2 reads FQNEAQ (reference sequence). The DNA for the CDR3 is TGTGCCAGCAGCGCGGGGACAGGGACTAATGAAAAACTGTTTTTT. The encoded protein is CASSAGTGTNEKLFF.

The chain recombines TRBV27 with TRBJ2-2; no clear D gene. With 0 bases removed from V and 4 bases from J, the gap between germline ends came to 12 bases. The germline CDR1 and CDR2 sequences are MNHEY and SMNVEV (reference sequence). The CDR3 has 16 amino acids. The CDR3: CASSLSSPSPTGELFF. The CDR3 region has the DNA TGTGCCAGCAGTTTATCGTCTCCGAGCCCCACCGGGGAGCTGTTTTTT.

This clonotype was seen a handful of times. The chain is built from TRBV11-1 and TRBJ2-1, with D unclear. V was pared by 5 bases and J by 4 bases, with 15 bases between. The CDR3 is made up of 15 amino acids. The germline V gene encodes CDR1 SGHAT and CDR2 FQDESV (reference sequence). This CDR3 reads CASSPLSGVYNEQFF. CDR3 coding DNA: TGTGCCAGCAGCCCCCTAAGTGGGGTATACAATGAGCAGTTCTTC. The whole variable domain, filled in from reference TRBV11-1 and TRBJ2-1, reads EAEVAQSPRYKITEKSQAVAFWCDPISGHATLYWYRQILGQGPELLVQFQDESVVDDSQLPKDRFSAERLKGVDSTLKIQPAELGDSAMYLCASSPLSGVYNEQFFGPGTRLTVL.